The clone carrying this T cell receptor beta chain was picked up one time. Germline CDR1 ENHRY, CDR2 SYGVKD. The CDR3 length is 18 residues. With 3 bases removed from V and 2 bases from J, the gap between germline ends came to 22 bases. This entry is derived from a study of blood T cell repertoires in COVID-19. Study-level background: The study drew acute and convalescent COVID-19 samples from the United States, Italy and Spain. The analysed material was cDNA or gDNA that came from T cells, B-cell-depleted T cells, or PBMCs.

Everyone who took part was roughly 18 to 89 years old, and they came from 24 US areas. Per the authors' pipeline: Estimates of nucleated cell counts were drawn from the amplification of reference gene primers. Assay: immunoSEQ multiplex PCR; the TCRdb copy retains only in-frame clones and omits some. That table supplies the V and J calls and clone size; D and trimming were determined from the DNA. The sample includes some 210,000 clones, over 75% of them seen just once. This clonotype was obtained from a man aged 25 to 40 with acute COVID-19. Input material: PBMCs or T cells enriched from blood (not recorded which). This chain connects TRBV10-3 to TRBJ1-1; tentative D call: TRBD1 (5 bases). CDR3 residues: CAISEYEWGGSGNTEAFF. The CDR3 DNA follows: TGTGCCATCAGTGAATACGAGTGGGGGGGTTCAGGAAACACTGAAGCTTTCTTT.